Only a few counts were recorded for the clone carrying this T cell receptor beta chain. This entry comes from a study of blood T cell repertoires in COVID-19. Across the study: Acute and convalescent COVID-19 samples came from the United States, Italy and Spain. In each case, the material was cDNA or gDNA derived from T cells, B-cell-depleted T cells, or PBMCs.

This CDR3 is 16 amino acids long. V gave up 4 bases and J gave up 6 bases; unmatched junction bases: 9. Germline V gives CDR1 SGHRS, CDR2 YFSETQ. In the source study's methods: How many nucleated cells were present was estimated from reference gene primer amplification. The method was immunoSEQ multiplex PCR; TCRdb's version includes in-frame clones alone and lacks a portion of them. The V and J calls and clone size are taken from that table; D and trimming were inferred from the DNA. The sample carries roughly 230,000 clones, about 80% recorded once. This clonotype originated in a man aged 50-59 years who had recovered from COVID-19. The sequencing input was PBMCs or T cells enriched from blood (not recorded which). The genes are TRBV5-1 and TRBJ2-3; 12 bases are a match to TRBD2. The CDR3 DNA follows: TGCGCCAGCAGCGAAGGACTAGCGGGGTCCTTGGATACGCAGTATTTT. This sequence encodes CASSEGLAGSLDTQYF.